This T cell receptor (beta chain) was obtained from a study of identical twins. Germline assignment: CDR1 DFQATT and CDR2 SNEGSKA (reference sequence). V lost 0 bases, J lost 5 bases, and 11 bases lay in between. CDR3 size: 14 residues. TCRdb processed the 5' RACE reads anew with MiXCR; each CDR3 protein has one entry. The sample comprises over 600,000 distinct CDR3 sequences, 21% of which are singletons, and approximately 4.3% rests with the top ten. Another study also made use of these data, one on T cells expressing NK-cell markers.

The sample was PBMCs. This rearrangement joins TRBV20-1 to TRBJ2-1; D is unclear. The clonotype originates from a woman aged 18-29 years in good health. The CDR3 coding sequence is TGCAGTGCTAGAGATCCCTCGTCCCACAATGAGCAGTTCTTC. Its translation: CSARDPSSHNEQFF.